This T cell receptor (beta chain) was profiled in a study of quantifying T cell responses using KT2 cells. Study-level information: RNA was reverse transcribed with TCR alpha and beta constant-region primers. General observations from the study: The number of KT2 alpha and beta sequences was a linear function of input KT2 cells.

This clonotype was counted a few times. As yet, its antigen is unknown. Trimming shortened V by 0 bases and J by 8 bases, and 7 bases separated the two germline ends. The CDR3 sequence is 13 residues long. The germline V gene has CDR1 LGHDT and CDR2 YNNKEL (reference sequence). An oligo carrying a UMI was ligated to the cDNA 3' end. An equimolar mix of RC1.1 and RC1.2 primed the beta chain across TRBC1 and TRBC2. TCRdb re-analysed the UMI-ligation and nested PCR reads in MiXCR, keeping a single row per CDR3 protein. The sample lists approximately 50,000 distinct CDR3 sequences; roughly 10% were seen once.

Input material: PBMCs spiked with cells of the T cell clone KT2. The source is a human donor. The chain couples TRBV3-1 to TRBJ1-4; D is unresolved. In DNA form, the CDR3 reads TGTGCCAGCAGCCAAGATCCAGGAGAAAAACTGTTTTTT. Translated, it gives CASSQDPGEKLFF.